This T cell receptor beta chain appears in the sequencing data of a study of blood T cell repertoires in COVID-19. Study context: Sample material is recorded as cDNA or gDNA derived from T cells, B-cell-depleted T cells, or PBMCs.

Assay used: immunoSEQ multiplex PCR; TCRdb lists only in-frame clones, some missing. In the table there are roughly 160,000 clones, approximately 86% of which are singletons. Trimming removed 5 bases at V and 2 bases at J, with 12 bases between. Per germline, CDR1 MDHEN and CDR2 SYDVKM. This CDR3 comprises 14 residues. The origin of this receptor is a man aged 18 to 35 with acute or convalescent COVID-19. The chain links TRBV28 to TRBJ1-2, with TRBD1 as a possible D gene (5 bases). The specimen was peripheral blood. As DNA, the CDR3 is TGTGCCAGCAGTCCGACGACAGAAAACTATGGCTACACCTTC. Translating gives CASSPTTENYGYTF.